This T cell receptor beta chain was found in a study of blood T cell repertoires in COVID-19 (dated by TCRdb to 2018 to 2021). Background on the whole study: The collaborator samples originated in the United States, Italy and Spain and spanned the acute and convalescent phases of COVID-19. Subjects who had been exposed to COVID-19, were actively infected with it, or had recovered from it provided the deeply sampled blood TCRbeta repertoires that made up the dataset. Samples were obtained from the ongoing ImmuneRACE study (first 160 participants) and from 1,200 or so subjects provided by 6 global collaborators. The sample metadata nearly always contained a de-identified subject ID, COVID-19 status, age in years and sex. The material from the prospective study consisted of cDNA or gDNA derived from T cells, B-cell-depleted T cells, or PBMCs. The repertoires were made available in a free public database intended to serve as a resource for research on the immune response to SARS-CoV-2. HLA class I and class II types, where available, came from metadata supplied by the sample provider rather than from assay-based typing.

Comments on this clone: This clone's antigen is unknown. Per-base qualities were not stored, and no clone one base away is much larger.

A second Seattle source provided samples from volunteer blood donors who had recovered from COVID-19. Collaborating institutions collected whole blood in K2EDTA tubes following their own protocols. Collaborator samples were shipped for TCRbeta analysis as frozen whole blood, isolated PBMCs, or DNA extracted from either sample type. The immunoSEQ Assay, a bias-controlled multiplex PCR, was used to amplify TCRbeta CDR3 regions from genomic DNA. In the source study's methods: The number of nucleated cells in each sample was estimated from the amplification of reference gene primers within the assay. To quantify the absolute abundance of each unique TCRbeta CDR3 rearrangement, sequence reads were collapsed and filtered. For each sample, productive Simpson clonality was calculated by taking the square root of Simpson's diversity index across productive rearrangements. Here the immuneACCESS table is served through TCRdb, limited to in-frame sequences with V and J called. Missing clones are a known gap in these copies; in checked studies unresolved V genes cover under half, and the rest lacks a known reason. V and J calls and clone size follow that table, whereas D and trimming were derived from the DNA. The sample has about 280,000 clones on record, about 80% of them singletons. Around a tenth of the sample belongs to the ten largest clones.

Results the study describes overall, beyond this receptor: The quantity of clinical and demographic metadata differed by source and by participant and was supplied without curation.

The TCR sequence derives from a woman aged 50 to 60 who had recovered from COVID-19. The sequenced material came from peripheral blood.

The DNA sequence is given as TGTGCCAGCAGCTTAGTCCGGGGGGAGCTGTTTTTT. Its protein is CASSLVRGELFF. This receptor chain uses TRBV11-3 and TRBJ2-2; the D gene is not confidently resolved. At the junction V is shortened by 1 base and J by 8 bases, with 5 bases in between. Counted from cysteine to phenylalanine, this CDR3 has 12 amino acids. Of the read, only the CDR3 DNA is kept; its 36 bases are in frame from base 1. Per the germline V gene, SGHNT is the CDR1 and YENEEA is the CDR2.